This TCR beta chain was documented in a study of Graves' ophthalmopathy and Graves' hyperthyroidism. CDR3 regions of TCR beta were amplified from RNA transcripts. In the first round, RT-PCR was carried out with HTBI primers, and a multiplex PCR formed the second round. TCRdb analysed the multiplex PCR reads with MiXCR anew, one entry per CDR3 protein. Of just over 600,000 distinct CDR3 sequences listed, roughly 20% are singletons. Trimming removed 5 bases at V and 4 bases at J, with 14 bases between. The CDR3 is made up of 14 amino acids. Germline V CDR1 and CDR2: SGHAT, FQNNGV. This clonotype was detected ten times or more. Over 18 months of follow-up, stable hyperthyroidism required that no ophthalmopathy appear. Included hyperthyroidism patients were aged 18 to 65 and newly diagnosed (under 2 months' duration).

This rearrangement joins TRBV11-2 to TRBJ1-2, with D perhaps matching TRBD1 (6 bases). Sequenced material: peripheral blood. This clonotype was sampled from a woman aged 18-29 years with stable Graves' hyperthyroidism. Some clones in this sample may be carry-over from other donors' samples. This CDR3 is CASSPGQKRYGYTF. The DNA for the CDR3 is TGTGCCAGCAGCCCAGGACAGAAGCGCTATGGCTACACCTTC.